The text below deals with one T cell receptor (beta chain). The CDR3 has 16 residues. V shed 1 base, J shed 8 bases, and the junction held 10 bases outside the gene matches. Looked up from germline, CDR1 is KGHSH and CDR2 is LQKENI. The record originates from a study of blood T cell repertoires in COVID-19. This table comes from immunoSEQ multiplex PCR, and its TCRdb copy is limited to in-frame clones, with some not included. The sample gives some 150,000 clones, about four fifths of which show up once; roughly 1.4% is in the top ten. The sample consisted of peripheral blood. This receptor was identified in a human donor in a cohort sampled during active COVID-19. V and J are TRBV18 and TRBJ2-1; 8 bases align to TRBD1. The CDR3 coding sequence is TGTGCCAGCTCACCACTGGACAGGGCCCTATTAGATGAGCAGTTCTTC. Its translation is CASSPLDRALLDEQFF.